The clone carrying this T cell receptor (beta chain) has a single count. The antigen is not known. Generated by immunoSEQ multiplex PCR, the TCRdb table keeps only in-frame clones and is missing some. The data show 2 million or so clones, approximately 94% seen once. CD45RO-negative, CCR7-positively selected cells formed the naive CD8 fraction, excluding terminally differentiated effector memory CD45RA+ cells. Each of the donors was a healthy adult who was HIV-negative and had not had a recent acute infection or vaccination. The data stem from a study of shared clonotypes between healthy human individuals. Overall study context: Per donor, CD8 memory used one plate, CD8 naive used two, CD4 memory used three and CD4 naive used three.

Findings of the study overall: A handful of donors shared around 5% of their naive CD4 clonotypes. Measured sharing among donors was expected to vary with sequencing depth.

The length of the CDR3 is 17 residues. Germline loops: CDR1 PRHDT, CDR2 FYEKMQ (reference sequence). V gave up 4 bases and J gave up 0 bases; unmatched junction bases: 10. The sample was naive CD8+ T cells sorted from blood. This rearrangement joins TRBV13 to TRBJ2-3; 7 nucleotides agree with TRBD1. This TCR came from a man younger than 35 in good health. The CDR3 loop is CASSSHWDRTSTDTQYF. The DNA for the CDR3 is TGTGCCAGCAGCTCTCATTGGGACAGAACAAGCACAGATACGCAGTATTTT.